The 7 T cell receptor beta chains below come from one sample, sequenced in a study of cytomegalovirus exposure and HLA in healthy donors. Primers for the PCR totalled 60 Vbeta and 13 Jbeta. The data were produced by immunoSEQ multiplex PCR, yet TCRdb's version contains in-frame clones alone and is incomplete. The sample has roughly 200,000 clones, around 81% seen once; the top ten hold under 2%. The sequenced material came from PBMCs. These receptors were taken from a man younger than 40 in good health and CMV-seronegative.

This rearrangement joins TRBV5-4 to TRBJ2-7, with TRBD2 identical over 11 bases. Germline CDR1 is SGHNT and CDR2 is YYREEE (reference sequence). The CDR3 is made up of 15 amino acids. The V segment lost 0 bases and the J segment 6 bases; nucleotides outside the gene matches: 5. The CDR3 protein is CASSLALAGVGEQYF. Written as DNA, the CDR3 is TGTGCCAGCAGCTTGGCACTAGCGGGAGTCGGCGAGCAGTACTTC.

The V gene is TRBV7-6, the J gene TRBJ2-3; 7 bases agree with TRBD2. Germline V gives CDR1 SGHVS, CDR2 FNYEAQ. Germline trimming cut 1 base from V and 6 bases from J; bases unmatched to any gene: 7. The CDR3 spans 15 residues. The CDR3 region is CASSLVAGETDTQYF. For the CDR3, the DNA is TGTGCCAGCAGCTTAGTGGCGGGAGAAACGGATACGCAGTATTTT. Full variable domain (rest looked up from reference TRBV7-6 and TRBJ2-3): GAGVSQSPRYKVTKRGQDVALRCDPISGHVSLYWYRQALGQGPEFLTYFNYEAQQDKSGLPNDRFSAERPEGSISTLTIQRTEQRDSAMYRCASSLVAGETDTQYFGPGTRLTVL.

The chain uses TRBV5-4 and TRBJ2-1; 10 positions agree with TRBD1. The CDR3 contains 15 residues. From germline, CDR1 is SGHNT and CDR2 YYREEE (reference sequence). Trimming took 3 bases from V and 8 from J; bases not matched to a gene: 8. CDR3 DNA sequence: TGTGCCAGCAGCTCCCGACAGGGGGCTGGGTATGAGCAGTTCTTC. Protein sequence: CASSSRQGAGYEQFF.

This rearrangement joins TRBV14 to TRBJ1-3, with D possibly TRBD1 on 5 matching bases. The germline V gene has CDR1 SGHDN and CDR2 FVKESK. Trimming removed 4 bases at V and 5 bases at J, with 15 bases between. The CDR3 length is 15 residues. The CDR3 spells CASSRVGGSRNTIYF. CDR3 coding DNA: TGTGCCAGCAGCCGAGTGGGGGGGTCAAGAAACACCATATATTTT.

The CDR3 region is CASSLVGTGNQPQHF. The CDR3 DNA reads as TGTGCCAGCAGCTTAGTGGGGACAGGGAATCAGCCCCAGCATTTT. V gene TRBV7-9 combines with J gene TRBJ1-5; 9 nucleotides line up with TRBD1. Germline values: CDR1 SEHNR, CDR2 FQNEAQ (reference sequence). The CDR3 length is 15 residues. After removal of 1 base from V and 4 bases from J, the junction contained 2 bases not matched to a gene.

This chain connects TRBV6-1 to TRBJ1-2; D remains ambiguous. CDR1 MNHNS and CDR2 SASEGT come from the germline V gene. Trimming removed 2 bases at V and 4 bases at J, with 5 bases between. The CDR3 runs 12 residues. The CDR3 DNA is TGTGCCAGCAGTGAATCCAGCTATGGCTACACCTTC. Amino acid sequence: CASSESSYGYTF.

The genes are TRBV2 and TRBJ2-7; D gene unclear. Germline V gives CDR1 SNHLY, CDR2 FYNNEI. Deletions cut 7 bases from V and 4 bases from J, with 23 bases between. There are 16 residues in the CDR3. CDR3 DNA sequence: TGTGCCAGCACGGTACCCGATAACAGAAACAGATACGAGCAGTACTTC. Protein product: CASTVPDNRNRYEQYF.